The T cell receptor beta chain under discussion was sequenced for a study of radiation and T cells in renal cell carcinoma. Method: immunoSEQ multiplex PCR; TCRdb's copy keeps in-frame clones and lacks some. The sample holds fewer than 150,000 clones, approximately 90% seen once. The time point here: blood 2 weeks post-SBRT. Regarding treatment: 15 Gy SBRT to primary tumor, nephrectomy 4 weeks later. This receptor was identified in an older woman with renal cell carcinoma. Sequenced here: blood, sampled from a patient whose treatment included radiotherapy and nephrectomy.

CDR3 region: CASSLSQANYGYTF. The CDR3 nucleotides are TGTGCCAGCAGCTTGAGCCAGGCTAACTATGGCTACACCTTC. The chain joins TRBV5-5 to TRBJ1-2; D gene ambiguous. The CDR3 is 14 residues long. Trimming removed 1 base at V and 0 bases at J, with 7 bases between. Germline V gene data show CDR1 as SGHKS and CDR2 as YYEKEE (reference sequence).